This record covers a single TCR beta chain. The sample comes from a study of cytomegalovirus exposure and HLA in healthy donors. Produced via immunoSEQ multiplex PCR; TCRdb's table is partial and in-frame only. The data show some 110,000 clones, approximately 91% seen once. CDR1 and CDR2 from the germline V gene are LGHNT and FRNRAP. Between the trimmed V and J ends, which lost 4 bases and 0 bases, there was a span of 16 bases. The CDR3 covers 18 residues. Sequenced input: PBMCs. The sequence derives from a man aged 18 to 30 in good health and CMV-seropositive. The chain employs TRBV12-5 and TRBJ1-6; D perhaps matches TRBD1 (5 bases). CDR3 sequence reads: CASGSQGSGVSYNSPLHF. The CDR3 bases are TGTGCTAGTGGTTCGCAGGGATCGGGTGTCTCCTATAATTCACCCCTCCACTTT.